What follows are 26 T cell receptor beta chains derived from one specimen sequenced in a study of siplizumab effects on memory and regulatory T cells. The data were produced by immunoSEQ multiplex PCR, yet TCRdb's version contains in-frame clones alone and is incomplete. This table has about 87,000 clones, roughly 89% appearing once. Material: Tregs sorted from blood. The receptors originated from a human donor in good health.

The chain joins TRBV27 to TRBJ2-5; either TRBD1 or TRBD2 may fit D (5 bases each). V was pared by 8 bases and J by 5 bases, with 15 bases between. The CDR3 is 13 amino acids. CDR1 is MNHEY, CDR2 SMNVEV, per germline (reference sequence). The CDR3 nucleotides are TGTGCCAGCGCCCTGAGGTGGGGGGAGACCCAGTACTTC. Translation gives CASALRWGETQYF.

V is TRBV6-6 and J is TRBJ1-1, with 8 bases identical to TRBD1. Trimming cost V 0 bases and J 4 bases; bases outside gene matches: 4. The CDR3 spans 15 residues. Germline assignment: CDR1 MNHNY and CDR2 SVGAGI (reference sequence). The CDR3 DNA is TGTGCCAGCAGTTACTCCGGGACAGGTGGCACTGAAGCTTTCTTT. Protein sequence: CASSYSGTGGTEAFF.

This clone was picked up one time. V gene TRBV6-5 combines with J gene TRBJ1-2, with D perhaps TRBD1 (6 bases). The CDR3 contains 13 residues. Germline loops: CDR1 MNHEY, CDR2 SVGAGI. V shed 2 bases and J shed 7 bases, with 11 bases lying between them. The DNA of the CDR3 is TGTGCCAGCAGTTACACCTCGACAGGTGGCTACACCTTC. It specifies CASSYTSTGGYTF.

This clone has just one count. V usage is TRBV4-3 and J usage is TRBJ2-3; D could derive from TRBD1 or TRBD2 (5 bases each). CDR1 is LGHNA and CDR2 is YSLEER in the germline V gene. Trimming left V 1 base short and J 3 bases short, with 11 bases between. There are 15 residues in the CDR3. The CDR3: CASSQGQTGTDTQYF. CDR3 coding DNA: TGCGCCAGCAGCCAAGGACAGACGGGGACAGATACGCAGTATTTT.

The V call is TRBV2, the J call TRBJ1-6, with 7 nucleotides matching TRBD1. Per germline, CDR1 SNHLY and CDR2 FYNNEI. The CDR3 runs to 13 residues. V trimming: 6 bases; J trimming: 10 bases; junction bases outside the gene matches: 6. The CDR3 sequence: CASSRDRVSPLHF. The CDR3 DNA sequence: TGTGCCAGCAGCCGGGACAGAGTGTCACCCCTCCACTTT.

V and J are TRBV18 and TRBJ1-3; 7 nucleotides match TRBD1. CDR3 length equals 17 residues. With 3 bases clipped from V and 1 base from J, the junction kept 9 bases outside the gene matches. The germline gives CDR1 KGHSH, CDR2 LQKENI. The CDR3 region is CASSPIQGLPSGNTIYF. CDR3 nucleotide sequence: TGTGCCAGCTCACCGATACAGGGGCTTCCGTCTGGAAACACCATATATTTT.

This clone was picked up a small number of times. The V call is TRBV5-1, the J call TRBJ2-1, with TRBD2 identical over 9 bases. CDR3 length: 17 amino acids. Germline V gene sequence: CDR1 SGHRS, CDR2 YFSETQ. The J segment lost 7 bases and the V segment lost 0 bases, leaving 11 bases of the junction unmatched. CDR3 coding DNA: TGCGCCAGCAGCTTGGTGGAGCGCGGGGGGGCCGGGAATGAGCAGTTCTTC. Translating it yields CASSLVERGGAGNEQFF.

By sample fraction, this clone is medium-sized. The rearrangement uses TRBV10-1 and TRBJ2-7; 7 positions agree with TRBD2. The germline V gene encodes CDR1 WNHNN and CDR2 SYGVQD (reference sequence). The CDR3 contains 14 residues. V gave up 6 bases and J gave up 4 bases; unmatched junction bases: 9. CDR3 coding DNA: TGCGCCAGCAGCCCGACACGGGGGGAGTACGAGCAGTACTTC. It translates to CASSPTRGEYEQYF.

This clone was counted a single time. This chain uses TRBV27 with TRBJ1-2, with TRBD1 as a possible D gene (5 bases). Germline values: CDR1 MNHEY, CDR2 SMNVEV (reference sequence). The CDR3 length is 14 residues. V was trimmed by 6 bases and J by 11 bases, leaving 22 bases between them. DNA of the CDR3: TGTGCCAGCAGAAGACCCGGGACGGGCTCGGAGTACACCTTC. It translates to CASRRPGTGSEYTF.

V is TRBV7-9 and J is TRBJ2-3, with 8 bases identical to TRBD2. Germline V gene lookup returns CDR1 SEHNR and CDR2 FQNEAQ (reference sequence). With 1 base clipped from V and 2 bases from J, the junction kept 2 bases outside the gene matches. CDR3 size: 15 residues. The CDR3 protein is CASSLVSGDTDTQYF. In DNA, the CDR3 is TGTGCCAGCAGCTTAGTTAGCGGGGACACAGATACGCAGTATTTT.

V is TRBV4-1 and J is TRBJ1-2; weak D call: TRBD1 (5 bases). Trimming removed 1 base at V and 8 bases at J, with 11 bases between. CDR3 length: 13 amino acids. The V gene's germline CDR1 is MGHRA and CDR2 YSYEKL. In DNA, the CDR3 is TGCGCCAGCAGCCAAGTTGGAGGGGAAGGCTACACCTTC. It translates to CASSQVGGEGYTF.

The chain combines TRBV18 with TRBJ2-7; TRBD1 matches at 12 bases. The V segment lost 3 bases and the J segment 7 bases; nucleotides outside the gene matches: 4. This CDR3 comprises 14 residues. Germline V gene lookup returns CDR1 KGHSH and CDR2 LQKENI. In DNA, the CDR3 is TGTGCCAGCTCACCGGGACAGGGGGCAGGGGAGCAGTACTTC. This encodes CASSPGQGAGEQYF.

This clone appeared once. V and J are TRBV28 and TRBJ2-6; 9 positions match TRBD1. The germline V gene has CDR1 MDHEN and CDR2 SYDVKM. J gave up 3 bases and V 2 bases, and 11 bases lay outside the gene matches. The CDR3 runs to 19 residues. CDR3 sequence: CASSLDRTGVSGGANVLTF. CDR3 sequence (DNA): TGTGCCAGCAGTTTAGATCGGACAGGGGTTTCGGGTGGGGCCAACGTCCTGACTTTC.

The V call is TRBV5-5, the J call TRBJ1-2, with D perhaps TRBD1 (5 bases). V was cut by 1 base and J by 8 bases, with 12 bases left in between. This CDR3 region has 13 residues. The germline V gene encodes CDR1 SGHKS and CDR2 YYEKEE (reference sequence). CDR3 bases: TGTGCCAGCAGCTTGTTCAGGGATGGCGGCTACACCTTC. Its translation is CASSLFRDGGYTF.

This rearrangement joins TRBV5-4 to TRBJ2-5, with a possible D match to TRBD1 (6 bases). This CDR3 has 13 amino acids. Trimming left V 4 bases short and J 5 bases short, with 12 bases between. Germline assignment: CDR1 SGHNT and CDR2 YYREEE (reference sequence). CDR3 sequence reads: CASSPGVVETQYF. The CDR3 nucleotides read TGTGCCAGCAGCCCAGGGGTCGTGGAGACCCAGTACTTC.

The chain couples TRBV5-4 to TRBJ2-7; D gene uncertain. V was trimmed by 4 bases and J by 0 bases, leaving 17 bases between them. Per germline, CDR1 SGHNT and CDR2 YYREEE (reference sequence). This CDR3 spans 16 amino acids. The CDR3, as DNA: TGTGCCAGCAGCCCGCTCCCCTTGAGCGACTCCTACGAGCAGTACTTC. Translated, it gives CASSPLPLSDSYEQYF.

The gene calls are TRBV18 and TRBJ2-1; 7 nucleotides agree with TRBD2. After removal of 3 bases from V and 0 bases from J, the junction contained 11 bases not matched to a gene. From germline, CDR1 is KGHSH and CDR2 LQKENI. There are 18 residues in the CDR3. The CDR3, as DNA: TGTGCCAGCTCACCCGGGATCGGCGGGGGACTCTCCTACAATGAGCAGTTCTTC. Protein product: CASSPGIGGGLSYNEQFF. Using reference TRBV18 and TRBJ2-1 for the parts outside the CDR3, the full variable domain is NAGVMQNPRHLVRRRGQEARLRCSPMKGHSHVYWYRQLPEEGLKFMVYLQKENIIDESGMPKERFSAEFPKEGPSILRIQQVVRGDSAAYFCASSPGIGGGLSYNEQFFGPGTRLTVL.

This clone was observed once. The chain uses TRBV19 and TRBJ1-4, with a tentative D call TRBD1 (6 bases). This CDR3 has 15 amino acids. V lost 8 bases to trimming and J lost 7 bases, with 20 bases between them. CDR1 is LNHDA, CDR2 SQIVND, per germline (reference sequence). This CDR3 is CASCFRGWSGEKLFF. Written as DNA, the CDR3 is TGTGCCAGTTGCTTCAGGGGCTGGTCGGGTGAAAAACTGTTTTTT.

The chain carries TRBV25-1 and TRBJ1-4; D is unresolved. Trimming shortened V by 3 bases and J by 8 bases, and 13 bases separated the two germline ends. CDR1 is MGHDK, CDR2 SYGVNS, per germline. This CDR3 is built from 14 residues. The CDR3 spells CASSEAGAGEKLFF. In DNA form, the CDR3 reads TGTGCCAGCAGTGAGGCAGGAGCGGGAGAAAAACTGTTTTTT.

The rearrangement uses TRBV9 and TRBJ2-3; 7 bases are a match to TRBD2. After removal of 0 bases from V and 2 bases from J, the junction contained 3 bases not matched to a gene. Germline V gives CDR1 SGDLS, CDR2 YYNGEE. This CDR3 has 15 amino acids. The chain's CDR3 is CASSVGLADTDTQYF. The DNA for the CDR3 is TGTGCCAGCAGCGTAGGGCTAGCGGACACAGATACGCAGTATTTT.

This clone was recorded only once. The chain employs TRBV21-1 and TRBJ1-2; TRBD1, the table's D call, lacks a check against the DNA. TRBV21-1 is annotated as a pseudogene. This CDR3 comprises 18 residues. The CDR3 spells CASSPSGTGAKANYGYTF. CDR3 in DNA: TGTGCCAGCAGCCCTTCGGGCACAGGGGCCAAGGCTAACTATGGCTACACCTTC.

The chain recombines TRBV6-5 with TRBJ1-2; a weak D match, TRBD1 (5 bases). Germline values: CDR1 MNHEY, CDR2 SVGAGI. The ends were cut back, 2 bases at V and 4 bases at J, with 17 bases in the middle. The CDR3 spans 16 residues. CDR3 in amino acids: CASSYTTGDRGYGYTF. CDR3 nucleotide sequence: TGTGCCAGCAGTTACACGACCGGGGACCGGGGCTATGGCTACACCTTC.

The V gene is TRBV7-2, the J gene TRBJ2-5; the match to TRBD1 covers 8 bases. There are 16 residues in the CDR3. Per germline, CDR1 SGHTA and CDR2 FQGNSA. V gave up 5 bases and J gave up 5 bases; unmatched junction bases: 13. The CDR3 loop reads CASSKGVQGARETQYF. The CDR3 nucleotides read TGTGCCAGCAGCAAGGGGGTTCAGGGGGCGCGGGAGACCCAGTACTTC.

The rearrangement links TRBV28 to TRBJ2-6; tentative D call: TRBD2 (5 bases). V was trimmed by 7 bases and J by 0 bases, leaving 10 bases between them. The CDR3 loop spans 15 amino acids. Germline V gene lookup returns CDR1 MDHEN and CDR2 SYDVKM. CDR3: CASIGGYSGANVLTF. CDR3 nucleotide sequence: TGTGCCAGCATAGGAGGTTACTCTGGGGCCAACGTCCTGACTTTC.

This chain joins TRBV18 and TRBJ2-3, with D possibly being TRBD1 (6 bases). Trimming removed 4 bases from V and 4 bases from J, with 12 bases in between. The V gene's germline CDR1 is KGHSH and CDR2 LQKENI. The CDR3 is 14 residues long. Here the CDR3 reads CASSLGQTSDTQYF. CDR3 DNA: TGTGCCAGCTCACTTGGACAGACTTCAGATACGCAGTATTTT.

V is TRBV6-1 and J is TRBJ1-2, with D unclear. CDR3 size: 14 residues. Trimming took 8 bases from V and 0 from J, leaving 13 bases between them. Per the germline V gene, CDR1 is MNHNS and CDR2 is SASEGT. DNA of the CDR3: TGTGCCAGCCGTAGATCGCGGGCTAACTATGGCTACACCTTC. Its protein is CASRRSRANYGYTF.